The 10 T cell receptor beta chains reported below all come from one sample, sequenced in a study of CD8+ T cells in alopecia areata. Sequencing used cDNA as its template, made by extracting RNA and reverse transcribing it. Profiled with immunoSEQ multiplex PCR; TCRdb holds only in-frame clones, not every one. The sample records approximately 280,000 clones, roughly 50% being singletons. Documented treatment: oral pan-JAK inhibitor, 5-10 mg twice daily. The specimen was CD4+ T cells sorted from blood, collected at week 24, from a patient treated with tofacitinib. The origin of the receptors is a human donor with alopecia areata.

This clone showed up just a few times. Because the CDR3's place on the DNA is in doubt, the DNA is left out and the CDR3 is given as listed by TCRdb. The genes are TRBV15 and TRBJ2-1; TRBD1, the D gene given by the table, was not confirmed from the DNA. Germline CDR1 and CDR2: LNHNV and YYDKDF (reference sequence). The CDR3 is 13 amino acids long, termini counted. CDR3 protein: CATSRGVGTGTFF.

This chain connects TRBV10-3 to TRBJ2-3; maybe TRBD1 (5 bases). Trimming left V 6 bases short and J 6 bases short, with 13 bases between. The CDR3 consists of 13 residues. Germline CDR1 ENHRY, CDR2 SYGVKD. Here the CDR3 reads CAISVEGADTQYF. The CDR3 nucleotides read TGTGCCATCAGCGTGGAAGGGGCGGATACGCAGTATTTT.

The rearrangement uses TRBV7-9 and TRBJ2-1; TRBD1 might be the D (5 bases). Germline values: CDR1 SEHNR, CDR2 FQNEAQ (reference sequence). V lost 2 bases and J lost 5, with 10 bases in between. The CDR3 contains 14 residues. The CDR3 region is CASSLTQADNEQFF. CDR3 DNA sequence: TGTGCCAGCAGCTTAACACAGGCCGACAATGAGCAGTTCTTC.

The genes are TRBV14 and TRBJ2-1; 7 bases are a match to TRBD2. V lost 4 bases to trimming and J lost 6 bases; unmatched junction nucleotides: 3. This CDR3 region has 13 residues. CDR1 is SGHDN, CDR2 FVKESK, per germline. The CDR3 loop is CASSLGGFNEQFF. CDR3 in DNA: TGTGCCAGCAGCCTGGGGGGGTTCAATGAGCAGTTCTTC.

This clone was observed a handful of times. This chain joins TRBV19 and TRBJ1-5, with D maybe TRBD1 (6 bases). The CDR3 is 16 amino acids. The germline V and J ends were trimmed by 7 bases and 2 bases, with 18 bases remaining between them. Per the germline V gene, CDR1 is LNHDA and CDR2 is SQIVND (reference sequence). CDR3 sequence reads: CASKPRGARGNQPQHF. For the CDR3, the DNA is TGTGCCAGTAAACCCCGGGGGGCGCGGGGCAATCAGCCCCAGCATTTT.

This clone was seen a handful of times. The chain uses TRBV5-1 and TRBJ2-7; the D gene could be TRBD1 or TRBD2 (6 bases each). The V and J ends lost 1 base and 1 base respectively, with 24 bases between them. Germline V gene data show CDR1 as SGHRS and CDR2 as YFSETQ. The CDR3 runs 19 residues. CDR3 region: CASSLSTPAGHAKSYEQYF. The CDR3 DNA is TGCGCCAGCAGCTTGTCGACCCCCGCGGGACACGCTAAATCCTACGAGCAGTACTTC.

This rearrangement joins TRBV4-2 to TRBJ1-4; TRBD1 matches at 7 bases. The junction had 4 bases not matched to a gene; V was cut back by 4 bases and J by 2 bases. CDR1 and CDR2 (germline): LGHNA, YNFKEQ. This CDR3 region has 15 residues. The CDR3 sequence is CASSPGGPTNEKLFF. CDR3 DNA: TGTGCCAGCAGCCCAGGGGGGCCTACTAATGAAAAACTGTTTTTT.

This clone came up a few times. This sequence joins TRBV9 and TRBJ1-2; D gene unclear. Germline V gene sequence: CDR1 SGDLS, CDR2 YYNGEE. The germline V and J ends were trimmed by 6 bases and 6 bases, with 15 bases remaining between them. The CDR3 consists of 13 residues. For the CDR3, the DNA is TGTGCCAGCACCTCGGGCCAGAATCATGGCTACACCTTC. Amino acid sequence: CASTSGQNHGYTF.

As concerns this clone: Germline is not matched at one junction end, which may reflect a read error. This chain's CDR3 is CASSLAGVFAYNEQFF. In nucleotides, the CDR3 is TGTGCCAGCAGTTTAGCGGGGGTATTCGCCTACAATGAGCAGTTCTTC. V usage is TRBV7-2 and J usage is TRBJ2-1; 9 bases align to TRBD2. This CDR3 is 16 amino acids long. Germline-derived CDR1 and CDR2 are SGHTA and FQGNSA.

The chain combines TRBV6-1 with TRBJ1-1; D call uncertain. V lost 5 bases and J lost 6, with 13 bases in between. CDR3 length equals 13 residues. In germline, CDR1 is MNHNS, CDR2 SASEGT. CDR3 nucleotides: TGTGCCAGCAGTCCAGGACCGATAGCTGAAGCTTTCTTT. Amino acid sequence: CASSPGPIAEAFF.